The present T cell receptor (beta chain) was sequenced within a study of sequential checkpoint blockade in melanoma. Study-level background: After both sequences, patients received maintenance nivolumab.

This CDR3 has 16 amino acids. V dropped 1 base and J dropped 5 bases, with 15 bases sitting between them. CDR1 is SGHTA, CDR2 FQGNSA, per germline. Sequencing used immunoSEQ multiplex PCR; TCRdb keeps in-frame clones, though not all of them. The repertoire holds approximately 22,000 clones, around 70% seen once, with about 20% in the top ten. Treatment defined: randomized to nivolumab then ipilimumab (arm A) or the reverse (arm B). No patient had prior DNA-damaging chemotherapy. PBMC sorting kept live CD3+CD8+ cells without CD19 or CD56. Source: CD8+ T cells sorted from blood (inferred from file names), taken from a patient given nivolumab and ipilimumab in sequence. The source is a human donor with melanoma. This sequence joins TRBV7-2 and TRBJ2-4; the D gene is possibly TRBD2 (6 bases). DNA of the CDR3: TGTGCCAGCAGCTTAGTGGTCGGCGGGGAGGAAAACATTCAGTACTTC. Translating it yields CASSLVVGGEENIQYF.